This T cell receptor (beta chain) was recovered during a study of T cells after yellow fever vaccination. Study summary: Tscm, CM, EM and EMRA memory subsets were sorted by CD3, CD45RA, CCR7 and CD95. Study results and caveats: The sorted memory subsets sampled on day 0 contained almost no detectable vaccine-responding clonotypes. It was a weaker secondary response, yet one that peaked faster, at day 5 versus 15.

Germline CDR1 is MNHNS and CDR2 is SASEGT. Trimming cost V 6 bases and J 0 bases; bases outside gene matches: 4. This CDR3 has 15 amino acids. By 5'RACE template switching, TCR cDNA was produced, with a universal primer site and UMIs added in the process. MiXCR, run by TCRdb on the 5' RACE reads, gives a single entry per CDR3 protein. The sample lists over 10,000 distinct CDR3 sequences; about 5.3% were seen once. This clonotype occurred many times. The V and J genes are TRBV6-1 and TRBJ2-7; 11 bases are shared with TRBD2. The origin of this receptor is a man between 25 and 39 years old who received the YFV17D yellow fever vaccine. The sequences come from PBMCs, either bulk or a sorted T-cell subset (CD4+, CD8+, memory, or dextramer-sorted; not recorded which), collected 45 days after the yellow fever booster vaccination. In DNA form, the CDR3 reads TGTGCCAGCAGCCAGACTAGCGGGAACTCCTACGAGCAGTACTTC. Protein product: CASSQTSGNSYEQYF.